Each of the 13 T cell receptor beta chains below was sequenced from the same sample in a study of blood T cell repertoires in COVID-19. Profiled with immunoSEQ multiplex PCR; TCRdb holds only in-frame clones, not every one. The sample records 150,000 to 200,000 clones, over 70% being singletons. Sequenced: peripheral blood. All receptors derive from a woman older than 75 with active or convalescent COVID-19.

J is TRBJ2-7 and V is TRBV5-6; 7 nucleotides align to TRBD2. V gave up 3 bases and J gave up 7 bases; unmatched junction bases: 1. Germline loops: CDR1 SGHDT, CDR2 YYEEEE. This CDR3 is built from 11 residues. The CDR3 sequence is CASSWEGEQYF. The CDR3 nucleotides are TGTGCCAGCAGCTGGGAGGGGGAGCAGTACTTC.

In its sample, this clone was seen once. This CDR3 reads CASSLGLAGMGEQYF. Here the CDR3 DNA reads TGTGCCAGCAGCTTAGGACTAGCGGGGATGGGCGAGCAGTACTTC. This chain links TRBV7-2 with TRBJ2-7; TRBD2 matches 11 bases. V shed 1 base and J 6 bases; nucleotides not matched to a gene: 5. This CDR3 region has 15 residues. Germline CDR1 is SGHTA and CDR2 is FQGNSA. The full variable domain, with the rest looked up from reference TRBV7-2 and TRBJ2-7, is GAGVSQSPSNKVTEKGKDVELRCDPISGHTALYWYRQSLGQGLEFLIYFQGNSAPDKSGLPSDRFSAERTGGSVSTLTIQRTQQEDSAVYLCASSLGLAGMGEQYFGPGTRLTVT.

This clone came up once. The J gene is TRBJ1-1, the V gene TRBV9; D is ambiguous. The CDR3 is made up of 13 amino acids. Germline CDR1 reads SGDLS; CDR2 reads YYNGEE. Trimming left V 5 bases short and J 1 base short, with 9 bases between. CDR3 protein: CASSSHGNTEAFF. The CDR3 DNA reads as TGTGCCAGCAGTTCCCACGGGAACACTGAAGCTTTCTTT.

About this clone itself: A read error may account for a junction end that differs from germline. V usage is TRBV2 and J usage is TRBJ1-1; perhaps TRBD1 as D (5 bases). The germline CDR1 and CDR2 sequences are SNHLY and FYNNEI. The CDR3 covers 11 residues. The CDR3 loop reads CASSYGGVKIF. DNA of the CDR3: TGTGCCAGCAGTTACGGGGGGGTAAAAATCTTT.

The chain recombines TRBV7-3 with TRBJ2-7; 7 nucleotides align to TRBD1. The CDR3 is 13 amino acids. Trimming at V came to 4 bases and at J to 3 bases, leaving 3 bases not matched to a gene. In germline, CDR1 is SGHTA, CDR2 FQGTGA. The CDR3 DNA sequence: TGTGCCAGCAGCTGGGGACAGAACTACGAGCAGTACTTC. Protein sequence: CASSWGQNYEQYF.

The gene calls are TRBV4-1 and TRBJ2-1; no clear D gene. CDR1 and CDR2 from the germline V gene are MGHRA and YSYEKL. Trimming pared 6 bases from V and 0 bases from J, leaving 9 bases between. CDR3 size: 14 residues. The CDR3 DNA reads TGCGCCAGCAGTTTTCTAAGCTCCTACAATGAGCAGTTCTTC. As protein: CASSFLSSYNEQFF.

The chain carries TRBV30 and TRBJ1-3; D gene unclear. Germline CDR1 and CDR2: GTSNPN and SVGIG (reference sequence). The CDR3 is 16 amino acids. Trimming stripped 4 bases from V and 1 base from J, with 17 bases between. The DNA of the CDR3 is TGTGCCTGGACTGAACGGAGCTTTTGGTCTGGAAACACCATATATTTT. Protein product: CAWTERSFWSGNTIYF.

The chain combines TRBV2 with TRBJ2-7, with a weak D call TRBD2 (5 bases). V was pared by 7 bases and J by 4 bases, with 11 bases between. Germline V gene sequence: CDR1 SNHLY, CDR2 FYNNEI. The CDR3 runs 12 residues. This CDR3 is CASTGIRYEQYF. CDR3 sequence (DNA): TGTGCCAGCACGGGGATTCGGTACGAGCAGTACTTC.

This chain uses TRBV19 with TRBJ2-5; 9 positions agree with TRBD1. This CDR3 is 15 amino acids long. In germline, CDR1 is LNHDA, CDR2 SQIVND (reference sequence). J gave up 5 bases and V 6 bases, and 10 bases lay outside the gene matches. The CDR3 DNA reads as TGTGCCAGTAGGTCCTACAGGGGGCTGGGGGAGACCCAGTACTTC. This translates into CASRSYRGLGETQYF.

This chain uses TRBV4-3 with TRBJ1-3; 7 bases match TRBD1. Looked up from germline, CDR1 is LGHNA and CDR2 is YSLEER. The J segment lost 5 bases and the V segment lost 3 bases, leaving 7 bases of the junction unmatched. The CDR3 has 15 amino acids. As DNA, the CDR3 is TGCGCCAGCAGCCACGACCAGGGACAGCGAAACACCATATATTTT. This codes for CASSHDQGQRNTIYF.

The chain carries TRBV7-2 and TRBJ2-7, with 11 bases identical to TRBD2. With V trimmed by 4 bases and J by 9 bases, 11 bases remained unmatched. The germline V gene has CDR1 SGHTA and CDR2 FQGNSA. The CDR3 has 15 residues. The CDR3 DNA reads as TGTGCCAGCAGCTCGCTGACTAGCGGGGAAGGTGGGCAGTACTTC. Translating gives CASSSLTSGEGGQYF.

This chain links TRBV11-2 with TRBJ2-5; TRBD1 matches at 8 bases. From germline, CDR1 is SGHAT and CDR2 FQNNGV. With 3 bases clipped from V and 5 bases from J, the junction kept 17 bases outside the gene matches. This CDR3 has 18 amino acids. The CDR3 DNA sequence: TGTGCCAGCAGCTTTAGATATGGACAGGGCGTATTGGGGGAGACCCAGTACTTC. Protein product: CASSFRYGQGVLGETQYF.

The chain joins TRBV19 to TRBJ1-4; TRBD1 aligns across 11 bases. CDR3 size: 15 residues. V shed 3 bases and J 6 bases; nucleotides not matched to a gene: 3. From germline, CDR1 is LNHDA and CDR2 SQIVND (reference sequence). The CDR3 DNA reads as TGTGCCAGTAGTATGGGGACAGGGGGGTATGAAAAACTGTTTTTT. Translating it yields CASSMGTGGYEKLFF.